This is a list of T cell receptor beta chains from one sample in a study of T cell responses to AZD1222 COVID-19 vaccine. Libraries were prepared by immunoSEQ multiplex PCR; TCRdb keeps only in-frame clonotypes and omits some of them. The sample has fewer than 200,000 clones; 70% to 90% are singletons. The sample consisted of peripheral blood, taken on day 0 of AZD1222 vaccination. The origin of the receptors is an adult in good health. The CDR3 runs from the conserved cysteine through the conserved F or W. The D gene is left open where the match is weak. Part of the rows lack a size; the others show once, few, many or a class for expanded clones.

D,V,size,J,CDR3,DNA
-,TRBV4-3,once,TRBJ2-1,CASSQVLADYNEQFF,TGCGCCAGCAGCCAAGTTTTAGCGGATTACAATGAGCAGTTCTTC
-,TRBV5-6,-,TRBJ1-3,CASSLVGAGNTIYF,TGTGCCAGCAGCTTGGTGGGGGCTGGAAACACCATATATTTT
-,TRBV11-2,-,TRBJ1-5,CASSFGPFGNQPQHF,TGTGCCAGCAGCTTCGGCCCCTTCGGCAATCAGCCCCAGCATTTT
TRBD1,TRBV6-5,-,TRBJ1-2,CASSYRTGAEGYGYTF,TGTGCCAGCAGTTACCGGACAGGGGCCGAAGGCTATGGCTACACCTTC
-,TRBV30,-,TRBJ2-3,CASSHGGTDTQYF,TGTGCCTCGTCCCACGGGGGCACAGATACGCAGTATTTT
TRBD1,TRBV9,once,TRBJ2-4,CASSVGPTGARIAKNIQYF,TGTGCCAGCAGCGTAGGGCCGACAGGGGCAAGAATAGCCAAAAACATTCAGTACTTC
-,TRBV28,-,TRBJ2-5,CASSSGDNHVGKTQYF,TGTGCCAGCAGTTCGGGGGACAATCATGTTGGGAAGACCCAGTACTTC
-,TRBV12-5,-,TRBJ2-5,CASELRHKEEETQYF,TGTGCTAGTGAGTTGCGCCACAAGGAGGAGGAGACCCAGTACTTC
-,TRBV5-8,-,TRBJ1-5,CASSLLVQPQHF,TGTGCCAGCAGCTTGCTCGTTCAGCCCCAGCATTTT
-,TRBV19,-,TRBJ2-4,CASSIGIAKNIQYF,TGTGCCAGTAGTATAGGAATAGCCAAAAACATTCAGTACTTC
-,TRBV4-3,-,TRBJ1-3,CASSANSGLTLSGNTIYF,TGCGCCAGCTCAGCCAACTCGGGTCTGACTCTCTCTGGAAACACCATATATTTT
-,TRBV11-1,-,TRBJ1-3,CASSLSQGAGNTIYF,TGTGCCAGCAGCCTTTCCCAGGGAGCTGGAAACACCATATATTTT
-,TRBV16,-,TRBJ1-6,CASSPPGGLPLHF,TGTGCCAGCAGCCCCCCGGGAGGGCTACCCCTCCACTTT
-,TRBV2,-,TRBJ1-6,CASLRDINSPLHF,TGTGCCAGCCTTAGGGACATTAATTCACCCCTCCACTTT
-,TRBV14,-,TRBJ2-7,CASSPRVLSGTYEQYF,TGTGCCAGCAGCCCTCGAGTTCTTAGCGGTACCTACGAGCAGTACTTC
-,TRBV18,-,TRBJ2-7,CASSRGQTGSYEQYF,TGTGCCAGCTCACGCGGCCAGACAGGATCCTACGAGCAGTACTTC
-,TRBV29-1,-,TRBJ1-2,CSVEASNYGYTF,TGCAGCGTTGAGGCCAGCAACTATGGCTACACCTTC
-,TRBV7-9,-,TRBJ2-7,CASSLDPPRSAYEQYF,TGTGCCAGCAGCTTAGATCCCCCCAGGTCGGCCTACGAGCAGTACTTC
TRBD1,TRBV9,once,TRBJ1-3,CASSVEGGYGNTIYF,TGTGCCAGCAGCGTAGAAGGGGGCTATGGAAACACCATATATTTT
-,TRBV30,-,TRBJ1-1,CAWTGDVYTEAFF,TGTGCCTGGACAGGGGATGTTTACACTGAAGCTTTCTTT
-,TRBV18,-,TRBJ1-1,CASSPSRDTEAFF,TGTGCCAGCTCACCATCTCGGGATACTGAAGCTTTCTTT
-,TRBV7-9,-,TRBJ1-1,CASSLFVGPTEAFF,TGTGCCAGCAGCTTATTTGTGGGACCGACTGAAGCTTTCTTT
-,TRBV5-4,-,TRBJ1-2,CASSPSQGQYTF,TGTGCCAGCAGTCCTTCCCAGGGTCAATACACCTTC
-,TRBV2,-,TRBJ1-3,CASSEVTAGNTIYF,TGTGCCAGCAGTGAAGTGACAGCTGGAAACACCATATATTTT
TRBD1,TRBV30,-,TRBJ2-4,CAWSVQGARKYF,TGTGCCTGGAGTGTACAGGGGGCTCGGAAGTACTTC
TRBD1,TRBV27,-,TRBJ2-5,CASSSAGTGEQETQYF,TGTGCCAGCAGTTCCGCCGGGACAGGGGAACAAGAGACCCAGTACTTC
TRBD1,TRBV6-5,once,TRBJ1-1,CASRREGQGKEAFF,TGTGCCAGCAGACGAGAAGGACAGGGGAAGGAAGCTTTCTTT
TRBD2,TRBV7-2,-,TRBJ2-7,CASSPTGNSGRAGEQYF,TGTGCCAGCAGCCCTACCGGGAATAGCGGGAGGGCCGGCGAGCAGTACTTC
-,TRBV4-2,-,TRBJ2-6,CASSQDPQAARRGANVLTF,TGTGCCAGCAGCCAAGATCCCCAGGCGGCTAGGCGAGGGGCCAACGTCCTGACTTTC
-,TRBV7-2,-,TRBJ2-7,CASSRGLAYEQYF,TGTGCCAGCAGCAGGGGATTAGCCTACGAGCAGTACTTC
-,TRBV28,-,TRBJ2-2,CASSLLRGKNTGELFF,TGTGCCAGCAGCCTTCTAAGGGGCAAAAACACCGGGGAGCTGTTTTTT
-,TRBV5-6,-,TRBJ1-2,CASSKDPARWGYTF,TGTGCCAGCAGCAAGGACCCAGCGAGGTGGGGCTACACCTTC
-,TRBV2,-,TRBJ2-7,CASSAHSPGDEQYF,TGTGCCAGCAGTGCTCACTCCCCGGGAGACGAGCAGTACTTC
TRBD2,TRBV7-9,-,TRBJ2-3,CASSLGLLAVRTDTQYF,TGTGCCAGCAGCTTGGGGCTTCTAGCGGTCCGCACAGATACGCAGTATTTT
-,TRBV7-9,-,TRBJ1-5,CASSLNNQPQHF,TGTGCCAGCAGCCTTAACAATCAGCCCCAGCATTTT
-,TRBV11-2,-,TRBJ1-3,CASTILGRGAGNTIYF,TGTGCCAGCACCATCTTAGGTCGGGGAGCTGGAAACACCATATATTTT
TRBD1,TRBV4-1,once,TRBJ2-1,CASSQGSGTGGRHEQFF,TGCGCCAGCAGCCAAGGATCCGGGACAGGGGGTCGGCATGAGCAGTTCTTC
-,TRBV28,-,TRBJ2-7,CASNAGVNEQYF,TGTGCCAGCAACGCAGGGGTCAACGAGCAGTACTTC